A single T cell receptor (beta chain) is shown here with its context. Its antigen remains unidentified. No much larger clonotype is one base removed from it; base qualities were not supplied. These data originate in a study of blood T cell repertoires in COVID-19 (dated by TCRdb to 2019 to 2021). About the full investigation: Samples covering the acute and convalescent phases of COVID-19 were provided by collaborators in the United States, Italy and Spain. The prospective study material was composed of cDNA or gDNA derived from T cells, B-cell-depleted T cells, or PBMCs. The dataset comprised deeply sampled blood TCRbeta repertoires from subjects exposed to, actively infected with, or recovered from COVID-19. The repertoires were released in a freely available public database meant as a resource for research on the immune response to SARS-CoV-2. The samples were drawn from two sources: the first 160 participants of the ongoing ImmuneRACE study, and 1,254 subjects contributed by 6 global collaborators. A de-identified subject ID, COVID-19 status, age in years and sex were almost always included in the sample metadata. Where available, HLA class I and class II types were taken from metadata supplied by the sample provider and were not determined by assay-based typing.

Collaborating institutions collected whole blood in K2EDTA tubes following their own protocols. For TCRbeta analysis, collaborators shipped samples in one of three forms: frozen whole blood, isolated PBMCs, or DNA extracted from either of those sample types. The CDR3 goes from the cysteine to the phenylalanine over 14 residues. Only the CDR3 DNA stays, 42 bases, in frame from base 1. Trimming accounts for 5 bases at V and 5 bases at J, while the number of junction bases matched to no gene is 3. The CDR1 and CDR2 encoded by the germline V gene are MNHEY and SVGAGI. Results the study describes overall, beyond this receptor: How much clinical and demographic metadata was included differed by source and by participant, and the metadata was provided uncurated.

The immunoSEQ Assay, a bias-controlled multiplex PCR, was used to amplify TCRbeta CDR3 regions from genomic DNA. In the original analysis: The number of nucleated cells in each sample was estimated by amplification of reference gene primers within the assay. To quantify the absolute abundance of each unique TCRbeta CDR3 rearrangement, sequence reads were collapsed and filtered. Productive Simpson clonality was computed per sample as the square root of Simpson's diversity index over productive rearrangements. Entries here come from immuneACCESS through TCRdb and include only in-frame sequences with V and J called. Some clones fail to appear in such tables; in the studies checked, an unresolved V gene covers under half of the shortfall, and the cause of the remainder is unknown. The V and J calls and clone size were taken over from that table, and D and trimming were inferred from the DNA. The sample data list roughly 120,000 clones, and less than 85% of these were observed just once. Approximately 2.3% of the sample goes to the ten largest clones.

Sequencing used peripheral blood. The source is a young man with acute or convalescent COVID-19. Recombination connected TRBV6-5 to TRBJ1-6, with 7 middle bases fitting TRBD1. The CDR3 amino acid sequence is: CASSRDRDNSPLHF. The DNA reads as follows: TGTGCCAGCAGTCGGGACAGAGATAATTCACCCCTCCACTTT.